The 14 T cell receptor beta chains below were found in one sample sequenced in a study of radiotherapy plus CTLA-4 blockade in lung cancer. The protocol was immunoSEQ multiplex PCR, while the TCRdb copy is restricted to in-frame clones and leaves out a portion. The table shows 85,000 to 95,000 clones, with approximately 80% occurring only once. Sequences were derived from peripheral blood, sampled from a patient treated with radiotherapy plus ipilimumab. Receptor source: a human donor with non-small cell lung cancer that progressed on radiotherapy plus ipilimumab.

The V call is TRBV29-1, the J call TRBJ1-5, with 8 bases fitting TRBD1. The CDR3 loop spans 13 amino acids. CDR1 and CDR2 (germline): SQVTM, ANQGSEA. The V and J ends lost 7 bases and 3 bases, in that order; junction bases with no gene match: 5. CDR3 in amino acids: CSGGTGINQPQHF. In nucleotides, the CDR3 is TGCAGCGGGGGGACAGGTATCAATCAGCCCCAGCATTTT.

The genes are TRBV7-6 and TRBJ1-2; D not resolved. The V gene's germline CDR1 is SGHVS and CDR2 FNYEAQ. Deletions cut 5 bases from V and 2 bases from J, with 9 bases between. The CDR3 is 13 residues long. The CDR3 DNA follows: TGTGCCAGCAGCCCGGCAGGCAACTATGGCTACACCTTC. The encoded protein is CASSPAGNYGYTF.

CDR3 protein: CASSLGEYEQFF. Written as DNA, the CDR3 is TGCGCCAGCAGCTTGGGGGAATATGAGCAGTTCTTC. The rearrangement links TRBV5-1 to TRBJ2-1; no clear D. Trimming left V 0 bases short and J 8 bases short, with 6 bases between. The CDR3 contains 12 residues. The V gene's germline CDR1 is SGHRS and CDR2 YFSETQ.

On this clone: The sample has other DNA sequences that encode this CDR3 too. The V and J genes are TRBV6-6 and TRBJ1-2; D remains ambiguous. The V and J ends lost 7 bases and 11 bases respectively, with 17 bases between them. There are 12 residues in the CDR3. Germline V CDR1 and CDR2: MNHNY, SVGAGI (reference sequence). CDR3 in amino acids: CASTHRGHPYTF. As DNA, the CDR3 is TGTGCCAGCACCCACCGAGGGCATCCGTACACCTTC.

The genes are TRBV28 and TRBJ1-1; D is unresolved. Germline CDR1 is MDHEN and CDR2 is SYDVKM. V was shortened by 6 bases and J by 0 bases, with 2 bases between the two germline ends. CDR3 length equals 11 residues. This CDR3 is CASRLNTEAFF. The CDR3 DNA is TGTGCCAGCAGGTTGAACACTGAAGCTTTCTTT.

The CDR3 nucleotides are TGTGCCATCAGTGGGCTAGCGGATCACTGGGGCAATGAGCAGTTCTTC. Translating gives CAISGLADHWGNEQFF. The chain carries TRBV10-3 and TRBJ2-1, with 7 bases fitting TRBD2. Trimming removed 4 bases from V and 6 bases from J; junction bases left unmatched: 12. Germline V gene data show CDR1 as ENHRY and CDR2 as SYGVKD. The CDR3 has 16 amino acids.

As for this clone: The sample contains more than one DNA sequence encoding this CDR3. The V gene is TRBV20-1, the J gene TRBJ2-5; D unresolved. V was clipped by 0 bases and J by 7 bases, with 6 bases between them. This CDR3 is built from 11 residues. The germline V gene encodes CDR1 DFQATT and CDR2 SNEGSKA (reference sequence). The CDR3 reads CSARDRGTQYF. The CDR3 nucleotides read TGCAGTGCTAGAGATCGCGGGACCCAGTACTTC.

There are a few counts of this clone. The chain joins TRBV19 to TRBJ2-2, with D perhaps matching TRBD2 (5 bases). The CDR3 length is 14 residues. Per the germline V gene, CDR1 is LNHDA and CDR2 is SQIVND (reference sequence). Trimming left V 5 bases short and J 6 bases short, with 13 bases between. The CDR3 bases are TGTGCCAGTAGTGTCGGCCTAGCCTCCGGGGAGCTGTTTTTT. It yields the protein CASSVGLASGELFF.

This clone was counted once. The rearrangement uses TRBV4-1 and TRBJ2-5; D is perhaps TRBD1 (6 bases). In germline, CDR1 is MGHRA, CDR2 YSYEKL. The V gene lost 1 base and the J gene lost 3 bases, with 6 bases spanning the gap. The CDR3 runs 13 residues. The CDR3: CASSQGTEETQYF. CDR3 sequence (DNA): TGCGCCAGCAGCCAAGGGACAGAAGAGACCCAGTACTTC.

This clone was recorded once. This chain connects TRBV29-1 to TRBJ2-5, with 16 bases fitting TRBD2. The V gene's germline CDR1 is SQVTM and CDR2 ANQGSEA. The length of the CDR3 is 16 residues. V was clipped by 3 bases and J by 4 bases; unmatched bases: 5. CDR3 bases: TGCAGCGTTGATGGGACTAGCGGGAGGGAACCAGAGACCCAGTACTTC. Protein: CSVDGTSGREPETQYF.

The chain links TRBV19 to TRBJ1-4; D is perhaps TRBD1 (5 bases). The ends were cut back, 6 bases at V and 0 bases at J, with 11 bases in the middle. From germline, CDR1 is LNHDA and CDR2 SQIVND (reference sequence). This CDR3 has 15 residues. CDR3 nucleotide sequence: TGTGCCAGTAGCGGGACCGGGGCAACTAATGAAAAACTGTTTTTT. Protein sequence: CASSGTGATNEKLFF.

The chain uses TRBV10-3 and TRBJ1-4; TRBD1 matches 7 bases. The germline CDR1 and CDR2 sequences are ENHRY and SYGVKD. This CDR3 is 15 amino acids long. V shed 3 bases and J 7 bases; nucleotides not matched to a gene: 8. The CDR3 is CAISDQGGEGEKLFF. The CDR3 bases are TGTGCCATCAGTGACCAAGGGGGCGAGGGTGAAAAACTGTTTTTT.

The chain couples TRBV6-1 to TRBJ2-7; 9 bases match TRBD1. Germline CDR1 reads MNHNS; CDR2 reads SASEGT. J gave up 3 bases and V 2 bases, and 2 bases lay outside the gene matches. The CDR3 is 14 residues long. The CDR3 protein is CASSETGGSYEQYV. CDR3 in DNA: TGTGCCAGCAGTGAAACAGGGGGCAGCTACGAGCAGTACGTC.

This chain uses TRBV9 with TRBJ2-5; TRBD2 matches 12 bases. Germline V lookup: CDR1 SGDLS, CDR2 YYNGEE. V shed 0 bases, J shed 14 bases, and the junction held 8 bases outside the gene matches. The CDR3 covers 14 residues. The CDR3 sequence is CASSVALAGGLVYF. CDR3 sequence (DNA): TGTGCCAGCAGCGTAGCCCTAGCGGGAGGGCTCGTTTACTTC.